Presented here are 24 T cell receptor beta chains from one specimen sequenced in a study of shared clonotypes between healthy human individuals. Data came from immunoSEQ multiplex PCR; TCRdb stores just in-frame clones and leaves some out. The sample holds some 2,500,000 clones; just under 95% are singletons and the top ten take 0.37%. Sequenced material: naive CD4+ T cells from PBMCs. The subset is: CD45RA+ positively selected. These receptors were collected from a young man in good health. Some clones in this sample may be carry-over from other donors' samples.

As DNA, the CDR3 is TGTGCCAGCAGCTCCGGGACAGCTGGAAACACCATATATTTT. It is translated as CASSSGTAGNTIYF. The chain uses TRBV5-4 and TRBJ1-3; 7 bases align to TRBD1. J lost 2 bases, V lost 3 bases, and 2 bases had no gene match. Per germline, CDR1 SGHNT and CDR2 YYREEE (reference sequence). The length of the CDR3 is 14 residues.

The rearrangement links TRBV29-1 to TRBJ2-1; 10 positions agree with TRBD2. The junction had 6 bases not matched to a gene; V was cut back by 0 bases and J by 1 base. The CDR3 spans 17 residues. CDR1 is SQVTM, CDR2 ANQGSEA, per germline. CDR3 residues: CSVEDPPGLASYNEQFF. CDR3 nucleotide sequence: TGCAGCGTTGAAGATCCACCGGGACTAGCGTCCTACAATGAGCAGTTCTTC.

This chain links TRBV5-8 with TRBJ2-1; 14 nucleotides align to TRBD2. Germline CDR1 is SGHTS and CDR2 is YDEGEE. Trimming took 3 bases from V and 6 from J; bases not matched to a gene: 2. This CDR3 has 15 amino acids. The CDR3 nucleotides read TGTGCCAGCAGCTGGGGACTAGCGGGAGTCAATGAGCAGTTCTTC. Protein: CASSWGLAGVNEQFF.

The chain is built from TRBV19 and TRBJ1-2, with D uncertain. Between the trimmed V and J ends, which lost 2 bases and 3 bases, there was a span of 13 bases. CDR1 is LNHDA and CDR2 is SQIVND in the germline V gene (reference sequence). The CDR3 is made up of 15 amino acids. The DNA of the CDR3 is TGTGCCAGTAGTATACTTCCGGTCACCTACTATGGCTACACCTTC. As protein: CASSILPVTYYGYTF.

This clone has just one count. V and J are TRBV27 and TRBJ1-2; D gene ambiguous. Trimming pared 5 bases from V and 2 bases from J, leaving 12 bases between. The CDR3 is made up of 14 amino acids. Germline loops: CDR1 MNHEY, CDR2 SMNVEV (reference sequence). The CDR3 DNA follows: TGTGCCAGCAGTCCCCGGACCGAAAACTATGGCTACACCTTC. Its protein is CASSPRTENYGYTF.

The chain carries TRBV5-4 and TRBJ1-1; 7 bases are a match to TRBD1. Germline V gives CDR1 SGHNT, CDR2 YYREEE (reference sequence). J gave up 0 bases and V 3 bases, and 5 bases lay outside the gene matches. The CDR3 is made up of 15 amino acids. CDR3 sequence: CASSSRRGLNTEAFF. In nucleotides, the CDR3 is TGTGCCAGCAGCTCCCGGAGGGGGCTGAACACTGAAGCTTTCTTT. The variable domain in full, completed from reference TRBV5-4 and TRBJ1-1, reads ETGVTQSPTHLIKTRGQQVTLRCSSQSGHNTVSWYQQALGQGPQFIFQYYREEENGRGNFPPRFSGLQFPNYSSELNVNALELDDSALYLCASSSRRGLNTEAFFGQGTRLTVV.

The chain combines TRBV4-1 with TRBJ2-3; D is perhaps TRBD2 (6 bases). CDR1 is MGHRA, CDR2 YSYEKL, per germline. The CDR3 runs to 17 residues. V dropped 3 bases and J dropped 5 bases, with 21 bases sitting between them. This CDR3 reads CASSQPLAGRGKDTQYF. As DNA, the CDR3 is TGCGCCAGCAGCCAGCCCCTTGCGGGGAGAGGAAAAGATACGCAGTATTTT.

This clone was picked up one time. The chain uses TRBV5-6 and TRBJ1-4; 10 nucleotides line up with TRBD1. CDR1 and CDR2 from the germline V gene are SGHDT and YYEEEE. V shed 0 bases and J 5 bases; nucleotides not matched to a gene: 7. The CDR3 extends over 17 amino acids. This CDR3 is CASSLGPRGQGNEKLFF. The CDR3 nucleotides are TGTGCCAGCAGCTTGGGGCCCCGGGGACAGGGGAATGAAAAACTGTTTTTT.

Concerning this clone itself: Other DNA sequences in this specimen translate into the identical CDR3. The CDR3 sequence is CASSRTGIMNTEAFF. DNA for the CDR3: TGTGCCAGCAGTCGGACAGGGATTATGAACACTGAAGCTTTCTTT. The gene calls are TRBV6-5 and TRBJ1-1, with TRBD1 matching 8 bases. The germline gives CDR1 MNHEY, CDR2 SVGAGI. CDR3 size: 15 residues. J was trimmed by 0 bases and V by 5 bases; bases with no gene match: 5.

V is TRBV7-3 and J is TRBJ2-1; the D gene could be TRBD1 or TRBD2 (5 bases each). The CDR3 sequence is 13 residues long. V gave up 0 bases and J gave up 9 bases, with 9 bases separating them. Germline CDR1 SGHTA, CDR2 FQGTGA. The CDR3 spells CASSLTPGSEQFF. CDR3 bases: TGTGCCAGCAGCTTAACCCCAGGGAGTGAGCAGTTCTTC.

The rearrangement links TRBV5-1 to TRBJ1-1; D perhaps matches TRBD1 (6 bases). CDR1 is SGHRS, CDR2 YFSETQ, per germline. The CDR3 length is 17 residues. Trimming pared 4 bases from V and 3 bases from J, leaving 22 bases between. This chain's CDR3 is CASSLVGGGTPYTEAFF. DNA of the CDR3: TGCGCCAGCAGCCTGGTTGGGGGCGGTACACCATACACTGAAGCTTTCTTT.

Comments on this clone: The same CDR3 is also encoded by other DNA sequences in this sample. This rearrangement joins TRBV7-9 to TRBJ2-7, with TRBD1 identical over 10 bases. This CDR3 contains 14 residues. Per the germline V gene, CDR1 is SEHNR and CDR2 is FQNEAQ (reference sequence). V shed 5 bases, J shed 2 bases, and the junction held 3 bases outside the gene matches. The CDR3 region has the DNA TGTGCCAGCAGCCCGGGACAGGGGACCTACGAGCAGTACTTC. Its protein is CASSPGQGTYEQYF.

V usage is TRBV28 and J usage is TRBJ1-4; 8 nucleotides align to TRBD1. CDR3 length equals 15 residues. Germline V gene data show CDR1 as MDHEN and CDR2 as SYDVKM. V was clipped by 2 bases and J by 5 bases; unmatched bases: 4. CDR3 protein: CASSLTAGGNEKLFF. DNA of the CDR3: TGTGCCAGCAGTTTAACAGCAGGGGGCAATGAAAAACTGTTTTTT.

The count of this clone is one. The J gene is TRBJ2-7, the V gene TRBV9, with TRBD1 matching over 7 bases. CDR3 length: 13 amino acids. CDR1 and CDR2 from the germline V gene are SGDLS and YYNGEE. The J segment lost 0 bases and the V segment lost 9 bases, leaving 6 bases of the junction unmatched. The CDR3 loop is CATQRDSSYEQYF. The CDR3 coding sequence is TGTGCCACCCAACGGGACAGCTCCTACGAGCAGTACTTC.

Comments on this clone: This same CDR3 is encoded by further DNA sequences in the sample. The chain is built from TRBV5-1 and TRBJ2-7; maybe TRBD2 (6 bases). The V gene lost 3 bases and the J gene lost 0 bases, with 10 bases spanning the gap. Looked up from germline, CDR1 is SGHRS and CDR2 is YFSETQ. The CDR3 extends over 14 amino acids. CDR3 nucleotide sequence: TGCGCCAGCAGCTGGGCGGGGAGCTCCTACGAGCAGTACTTC. It translates to CASSWAGSSYEQYF. The entire variable domain, with the rest obtained from reference TRBV5-1 and TRBJ2-7, is as follows: KAGVTQTPRYLIKTRGQQVTLSCSPISGHRSVSWYQQTPGQGLQFLFEYFSETQRNKGNFPGRFSGRQFSNSRSEMNVSTLELGDSALYLCASSWAGSSYEQYFGPGTRLTVT.

The rearrangement uses TRBV18 and TRBJ2-3, with 12 bases aligning to TRBD2. Germline lookup yields CDR1 KGHSH and CDR2 LQKENI. The CDR3 has 14 residues. Unmatched junction bases numbered 5, after V lost 3 bases and J lost 10 bases. The CDR3 nucleotides read TGTGCCAGCTCACCCGGACTAGCGGGAAGCTCGCAGTATTTT. It yields the protein CASSPGLAGSSQYF.

The chain recombines TRBV25-1 with TRBJ2-7; D perhaps matches TRBD1 (5 bases). Germline V gene data show CDR1 as MGHDK and CDR2 as SYGVNS. Trimming took 1 base from V and 4 from J, leaving 14 bases between them. This CDR3 region has 15 residues. CDR3 DNA: TGTGCCAGCAGTGAATTGTGGGGCAGGGTGTACGAGCAGTACTTC. Translated: CASSELWGRVYEQYF.

The V gene is TRBV18, the J gene TRBJ1-1; D might be TRBD1 (6 bases). The V gene lost 3 bases and the J gene lost 4 bases, with 12 bases spanning the gap. The CDR3 length is 14 residues. Germline-derived CDR1 and CDR2 are KGHSH and LQKENI. CDR3 residues: CASSPQGSPTEAFF. The CDR3 DNA sequence: TGTGCCAGCTCACCTCAGGGGAGTCCCACTGAAGCTTTCTTT.

The J gene is TRBJ2-5, the V gene TRBV28, with 12 bases aligning to TRBD2. The CDR3 runs to 15 residues. Trimming cost V 4 bases and J 1 base; bases outside gene matches: 1. From germline, CDR1 is MDHEN and CDR2 SYDVKM. This CDR3 reads CASSSSGRAQETQYF. In DNA, the CDR3 is TGTGCCAGCAGTTCTAGCGGGAGGGCCCAAGAGACCCAGTACTTC.

There are a few counts of this clone. The gene calls are TRBV29-1 and TRBJ1-1; D call uncertain. Germline V gene data show CDR1 as SQVTM and CDR2 as ANQGSEA. Trimming left V 5 bases short and J 6 bases short, with 10 bases between. The CDR3 is 11 amino acids. DNA of the CDR3: TGCAGCGTTTCAAGGGCTTCTGAAGCTTTCTTT. Translation gives CSVSRASEAFF.

CDR3 residues: CASTPLAGKKETQYF. Here the CDR3 DNA reads TGTGCCAGCACCCCATTAGCGGGAAAGAAAGAGACCCAGTACTTC. The chain joins TRBV27 to TRBJ2-5; TRBD2 aligns across 8 bases. After removal of 7 bases from V and 3 bases from J, the junction contained 10 bases not matched to a gene. The length of the CDR3 is 15 residues. Germline V lookup: CDR1 MNHEY, CDR2 SMNVEV (reference sequence).

The chain is built from TRBV5-1 and TRBJ2-7; tentative D call: TRBD1 (6 bases). CDR3 length equals 15 residues. From germline, CDR1 is SGHRS and CDR2 YFSETQ. Trimming cost V 5 bases and J 6 bases, with 21 bases left between them. CDR3 nucleotide sequence: TGCGCCAGCAGTTCCCTCCAGGGGCTGGTAGGCGAGCAGTACTTC. As protein: CASSSLQGLVGEQYF.

Comments on this clone: In the same sample, other DNA sequences code for this CDR3. The rearrangement joins TRBV5-1 to TRBJ2-7, with D unclear. V shed 4 bases and J shed 3 bases, with 8 bases lying between them. In germline, CDR1 is SGHRS, CDR2 YFSETQ. The CDR3 runs 12 residues. DNA for the CDR3: TGCGCCAGCAGCCCGGACCGCTACGAGCAGTACTTC. Amino acid sequence: CASSPDRYEQYF. Full variable domain (rest looked up from reference TRBV5-1 and TRBJ2-7): KAGVTQTPRYLIKTRGQQVTLSCSPISGHRSVSWYQQTPGQGLQFLFEYFSETQRNKGNFPGRFSGRQFSNSRSEMNVSTLELGDSALYLCASSPDRYEQYFGPGTRLTVT.

The genes are TRBV4-1 and TRBJ2-3; D perhaps matches TRBD1 (5 bases). This CDR3 spans 16 amino acids. The V end was cut by 6 bases, the J end by 0 bases, with 16 bases between. CDR1 MGHRA and CDR2 YSYEKL come from the germline V gene. CDR3 residues: CASSRGRGSSTDTQYF. CDR3 nucleotide sequence: TGCGCCAGCAGTAGGGGAAGGGGTTCTAGCACAGATACGCAGTATTTT.